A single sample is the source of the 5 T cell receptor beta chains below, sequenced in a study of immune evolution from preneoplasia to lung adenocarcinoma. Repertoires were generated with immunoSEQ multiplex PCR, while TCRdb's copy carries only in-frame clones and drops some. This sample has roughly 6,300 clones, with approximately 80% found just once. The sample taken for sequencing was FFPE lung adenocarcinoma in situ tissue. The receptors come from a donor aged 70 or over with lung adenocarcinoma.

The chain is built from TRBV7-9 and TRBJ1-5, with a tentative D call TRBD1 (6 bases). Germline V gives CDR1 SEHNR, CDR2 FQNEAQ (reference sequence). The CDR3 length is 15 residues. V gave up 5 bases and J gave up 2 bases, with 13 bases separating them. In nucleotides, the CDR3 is TGTGCCAGCAGCGGTGACAGGATTGGCAATCAGCCCCAGCATTTT. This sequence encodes CASSGDRIGNQPQHF.

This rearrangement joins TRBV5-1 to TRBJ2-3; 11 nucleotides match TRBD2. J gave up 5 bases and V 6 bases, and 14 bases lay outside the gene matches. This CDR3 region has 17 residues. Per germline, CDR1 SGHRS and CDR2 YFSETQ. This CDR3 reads CASKTVTGTSGLDTQYF. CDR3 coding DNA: TGCGCCAGCAAAACCGTAACCGGGACTAGCGGCTTAGATACGCAGTATTTT.

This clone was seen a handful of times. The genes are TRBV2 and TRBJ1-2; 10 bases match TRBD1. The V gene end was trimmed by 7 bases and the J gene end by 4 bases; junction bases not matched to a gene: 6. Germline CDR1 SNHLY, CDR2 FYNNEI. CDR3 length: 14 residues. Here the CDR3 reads CASTGQGDSYGYTF. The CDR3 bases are TGTGCCAGCACTGGACAGGGGGATAGCTATGGCTACACCTTC.

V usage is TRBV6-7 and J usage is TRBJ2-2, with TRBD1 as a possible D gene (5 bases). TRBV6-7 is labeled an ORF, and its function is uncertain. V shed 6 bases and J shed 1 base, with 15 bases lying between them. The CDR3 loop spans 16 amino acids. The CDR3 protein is CASSPFSTGNTGELFF. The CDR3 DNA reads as TGTGCCAGCAGCCCCTTCAGCACAGGGAACACCGGGGAGCTGTTTTTT.

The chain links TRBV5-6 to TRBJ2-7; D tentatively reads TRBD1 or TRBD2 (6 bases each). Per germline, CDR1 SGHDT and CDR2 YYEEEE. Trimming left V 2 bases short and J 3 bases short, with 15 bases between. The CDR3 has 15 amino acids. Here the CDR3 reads CASSLGGQSFYEQYF. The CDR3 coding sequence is TGTGCCAGCAGCTTAGGGGGGCAGTCATTCTACGAGCAGTACTTC.